The 11 T cell receptor beta chains reported below all come from one sample, sequenced in a study of T cells after somatic rescue of genetic block. Assay: immunoSEQ multiplex PCR; the TCRdb copy retains only in-frame clones and omits some. This table holds some 70,000 clones, roughly 88% found once. The sample comprised peripheral blood mononuclear cells (PBMCs). Receptor source: a man aged 30 to 45.

V gene TRBV11-2 combines with J gene TRBJ2-5, with 9 bases that match TRBD2. Germline V gene sequence: CDR1 SGHAT, CDR2 FQNNGV. The CDR3 is 16 residues long. Germline trimming cut 1 base from V and 6 bases from J; bases unmatched to any gene: 9. The CDR3 DNA sequence: TGTGCCAGCAGCTTAGTTAGCGGGGGCCGCCCGAAGACCCAGTACTTC. Translation gives CASSLVSGGRPKTQYF.

V gene TRBV27 combines with J gene TRBJ2-3; D assignment may be TRBD1 or TRBD2 (6 bases each). CDR3 size: 16 residues. The ends were cut back, 5 bases at V and 4 bases at J, with 19 bases in the middle. CDR1 and CDR2 from the germline V gene are MNHEY and SMNVEV (reference sequence). Here the CDR3 reads CASSTIWGANPDTQYF. In nucleotides, the CDR3 is TGTGCCAGCAGTACCATTTGGGGGGCGAATCCAGATACGCAGTATTTT.

The rearrangement joins TRBV6-1 to TRBJ2-7; no reliable D call. The V end lost 1 base, the J end lost 5 bases, and 12 bases lay between the germline ends. The CDR3 is made up of 14 amino acids. The V gene's germline CDR1 is MNHNS and CDR2 SASEGT. CDR3 DNA: TGTGCCAGCAGTGAAGGAGTAGGGTATCACGAGCAGTACTTC. It yields the protein CASSEGVGYHEQYF.

The chain is built from TRBV5-1 and TRBJ2-7, with 9 bases lining up with TRBD2. CDR1 is SGHRS and CDR2 is YFSETQ in the germline V gene. The junction had 8 bases not matched to a gene; V was cut back by 2 bases and J by 2 bases. This CDR3 region has 16 residues. CDR3 nucleotide sequence: TGCGCCAGCAGCTTCGGCCAGCGGGGGGCCGCCTACGAGCAGTACTTC. Amino acids: CASSFGQRGAAYEQYF.

This clone was observed once. This rearrangement joins TRBV11-2 to TRBJ2-1; 8 bases line up with TRBD1. The CDR3 is 16 amino acids. The trim removed 1 base at V and 3 bases at J, leaving 5 bases unmatched. Germline CDR1 and CDR2: SGHAT and FQNNGV. The CDR3 reads CASSLVQGAVYNEQFF. In DNA, the CDR3 is TGTGCCAGCAGCTTAGTCCAGGGGGCGGTCTACAATGAGCAGTTCTTC.

The chain has TRBV7-6 and TRBJ2-3; D is possibly TRBD1 or TRBD2 (5 bases each). Germline CDR1 reads SGHVS; CDR2 reads FNYEAQ. V shed 0 bases and J shed 2 bases, with 6 bases lying between them. The CDR3 extends over 14 amino acids. The CDR3 spells CASSLAGTTDTQYF. The CDR3 bases are TGTGCCAGCAGCTTAGCAGGGACCACAGATACGCAGTATTTT. Full variable domain (outside the CDR3, taken from reference TRBV7-6 and TRBJ2-3): GAGVSQSPRYKVTKRGQDVALRCDPISGHVSLYWYRQALGQGPEFLTYFNYEAQQDKSGLPNDRFSAERPEGSISTLTIQRTEQRDSAMYRCASSLAGTTDTQYFGPGTRLTVL.

V gene TRBV5-1 combines with J gene TRBJ2-5, with D possibly being TRBD1 or TRBD2 (6 bases each). The better agreement between TRBJ2-7 and the DNA end casts doubt on the J call. Germline CDR1 reads SGHRS; CDR2 reads YFSETQ. CDR3 size: 14 residues. The CDR3 region is CASGRTAGSYEQYF. CDR3 sequence (DNA): TGCGCCAGCGGGCGGACAGCGGGCTCCTACGAGCAGTACTTC.

The V and J genes are TRBV5-1 and TRBJ1-1, with D uncertain. V gave up 0 bases and J gave up 1 base, with 7 bases separating them. The CDR3 totals 14 residues. Germline V gives CDR1 SGHRS, CDR2 YFSETQ. The CDR3 reads CASSLGGQNTEAFF. The CDR3, as DNA: TGCGCCAGCAGCTTGGGAGGCCAGAACACTGAAGCTTTCTTT.

The chain recombines TRBV5-1 with TRBJ2-5, with 13 nucleotides matching TRBD2. J was trimmed by 3 bases and V by 10 bases; bases with no gene match: 6. Per germline, CDR1 SGHRS and CDR2 YFSETQ. This CDR3 comprises 14 residues. CDR3 in DNA: TGCGCCTGTCAAGGGACTAGCGGGGAAGAGACCCAGTACTTC. Its protein product is CACQGTSGEETQYF.

The chain recombines TRBV9 with TRBJ2-2; D remains ambiguous. CDR3 length equals 17 residues. Germline assignment: CDR1 SGDLS and CDR2 YYNGEE. Trimming took off 1 base at V and 4 bases at J, with 17 bases between the two ends. The CDR3 reads CASSVWERVRVTGELFF. The CDR3 coding sequence is TGTGCCAGCAGCGTATGGGAACGGGTCCGAGTCACCGGGGAGCTGTTTTTT.

The chain uses TRBV13 and TRBJ1-2, with 7 bases matching TRBD1. Trimming removed 6 bases from V and 2 bases from J; junction bases left unmatched: 9. The CDR3 has 15 residues. CDR1 and CDR2 from the germline V gene are PRHDT and FYEKMQ (reference sequence). CDR3 sequence: CASRRQGSSNYGYTF. Written as DNA, the CDR3 is TGTGCCAGCAGACGACAGGGCTCCTCCAACTATGGCTACACCTTC.